This T cell receptor (beta chain) is from a study of post-analysis software for immune sequencing data. Study-level information: The study covered relapsing-remitting, secondary progressive and progressive-relapsing courses of multiple sclerosis.

Whole-study findings and limits: Strong co-clustering by F measure was evident for samples that had been prepared in the same batch. Patients used five TRBV segments, including TRBV5-6, TRBV5-1 and TRBV20-1, more often than controls. There was significantly lower normalized Chao1 diversity in multiple sclerosis patients than in controls.

Per the germline V gene, CDR1 is LGHDT and CDR2 is YNNKEL (reference sequence). CDR3 length equals 14 residues. Included in the TCR beta cDNA libraries were unique molecular identifiers. Input of about 0.95 to 11 million T cells yielded a few hundred thousand cDNA molecules. MiXCR, applied by TCRdb to the PCR reads, yields one record per CDR3 protein. The sample has 450,000 to 650,000 distinct CDR3 sequences; roughly 47% are singletons. This clonotype was counted between two and nine times. Its antigen is unknown. V is TRBV3-1 and J is TRBJ2-5; the D call may be TRBD1 or TRBD2 (6 bases each). The DNA matches TRBJ2-7 better at its end, which makes the J call doubtful. Sequenced sample: blood. The receptor's source is a girl aged 10-17 years with multiple sclerosis. In nucleotides, the CDR3 is TGTGCCAGCAGCCTTCGGAGGGGGACGGGCGAGCAGTACTTC. This translates into CASSLRRGTGEQYF.